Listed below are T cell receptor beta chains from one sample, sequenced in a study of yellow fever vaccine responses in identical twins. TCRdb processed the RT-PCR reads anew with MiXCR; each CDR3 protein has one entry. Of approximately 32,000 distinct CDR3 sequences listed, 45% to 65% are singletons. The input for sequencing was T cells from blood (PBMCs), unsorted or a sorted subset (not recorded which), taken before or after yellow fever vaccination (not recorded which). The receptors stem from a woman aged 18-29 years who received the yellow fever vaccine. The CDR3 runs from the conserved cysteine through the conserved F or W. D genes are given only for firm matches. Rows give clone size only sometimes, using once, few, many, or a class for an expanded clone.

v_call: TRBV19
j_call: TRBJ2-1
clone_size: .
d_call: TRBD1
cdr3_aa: CASSIWGQGVNEQFF
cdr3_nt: TGTGCCAGTAGTATTTGGGGACAGGGTGTCAATGAGCAGTTCTTC

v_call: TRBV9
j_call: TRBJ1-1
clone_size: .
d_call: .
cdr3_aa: CASSVAGAGTEAFF
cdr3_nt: TGTGCCAGCAGCGTAGCAGGGGCAGGCACTGAAGCTTTCTTT

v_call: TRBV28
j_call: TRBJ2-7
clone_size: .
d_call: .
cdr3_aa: CASIPGGSYEQYF
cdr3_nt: TGTGCCAGCATACCTGGTGGCTCCTACGAGCAGTACTTC

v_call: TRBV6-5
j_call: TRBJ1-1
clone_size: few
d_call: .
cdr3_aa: CASSYLGEGTEAFF
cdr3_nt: TGTGCCAGCAGTTACTTAGGGGAGGGCACTGAAGCTTTCTTT

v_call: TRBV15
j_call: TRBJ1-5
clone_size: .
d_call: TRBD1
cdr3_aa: CATSRGQILSNQPQHF
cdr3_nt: TGTGCCACCAGCAGGGGACAGATACTTAGCAATCAGCCCCAGCATTTT

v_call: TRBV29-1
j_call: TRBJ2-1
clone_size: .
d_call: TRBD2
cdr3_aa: CSVGSGLANNEQFF
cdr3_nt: TGCAGCGTTGGTTCGGGACTAGCTAACAATGAGCAGTTCTTC

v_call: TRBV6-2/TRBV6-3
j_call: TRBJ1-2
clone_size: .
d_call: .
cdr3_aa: CASSYDGNYGYTF
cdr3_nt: TGTGCCAGCAGTTACGACGGTAACTATGGCTACACCTTC

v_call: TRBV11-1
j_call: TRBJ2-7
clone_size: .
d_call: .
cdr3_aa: CASSLSDGDEQYF
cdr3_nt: TGTGCCAGCAGCTTATCCGATGGGGACGAGCAGTACTTC

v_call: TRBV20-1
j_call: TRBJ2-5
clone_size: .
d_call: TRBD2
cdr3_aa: CSARDRLAGGKETQYF
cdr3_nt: TGCAGTGCTAGAGATCGGCTAGCGGGAGGGAAGGAGACCCAGTACTTC

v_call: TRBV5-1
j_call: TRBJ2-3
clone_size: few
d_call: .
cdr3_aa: CASSPRTPNPTGTQYF
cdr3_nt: TGCGCCAGCAGCCCCAGGACTCCTAACCCGACTGGTACGCAGTATTTT

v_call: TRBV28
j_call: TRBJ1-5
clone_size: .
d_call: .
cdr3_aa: CASSPNRDIQPQHF
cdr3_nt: TGTGCCAGCAGTCCCAACCGGGACATCCAGCCCCAGCATTTT

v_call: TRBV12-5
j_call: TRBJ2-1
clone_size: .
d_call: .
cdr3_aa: CASGLGGEQFF
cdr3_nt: TGTGCTAGTGGTTTGGGGGGTGAGCAGTTCTTC

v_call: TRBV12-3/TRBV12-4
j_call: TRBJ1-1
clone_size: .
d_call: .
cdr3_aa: CASSSQGSVNSEAFF
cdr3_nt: TGTGCCAGCAGTTCTCAGGGTTCAGTGAATTCTGAAGCTTTCTTT

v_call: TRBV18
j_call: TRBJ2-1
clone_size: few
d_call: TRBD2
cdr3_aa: CASSPNLGLANNEQFF
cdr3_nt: TGTGCCAGCTCACCAAACCTGGGACTAGCTAATAATGAGCAGTTCTTC

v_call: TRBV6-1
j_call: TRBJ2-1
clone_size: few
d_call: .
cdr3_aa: CASSVTATGSYNEQFF
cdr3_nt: TGTGCCAGCAGCGTTACCGCCACTGGCTCCTACAATGAGCAGTTCTTC

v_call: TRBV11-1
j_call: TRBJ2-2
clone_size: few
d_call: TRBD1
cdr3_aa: CASINGQGDGITGELFF
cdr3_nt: TGTGCCAGCATCAACGGGCAGGGGGACGGTATCACCGGGGAGCTGTTTTTT

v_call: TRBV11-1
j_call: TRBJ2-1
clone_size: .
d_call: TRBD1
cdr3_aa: CASSSPDRGVSNEQFF
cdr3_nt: TGTGCCAGCAGCTCGCCGGACAGGGGGGTGTCCAATGAGCAGTTCTTC

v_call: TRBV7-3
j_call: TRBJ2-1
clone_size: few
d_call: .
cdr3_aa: CASSLNSVNEQFF
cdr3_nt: TGTGCCAGCAGCTTAAACTCAGTCAATGAGCAGTTCTTC

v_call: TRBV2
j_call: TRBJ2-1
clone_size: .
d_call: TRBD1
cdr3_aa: CASKGQGDYNEQFF
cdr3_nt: TGTGCCAGCAAGGGACAGGGAGACTACAATGAGCAGTTCTTC

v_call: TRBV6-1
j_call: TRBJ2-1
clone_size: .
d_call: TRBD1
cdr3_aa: CASSEETGYNEQFF
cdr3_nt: TGTGCCAGCAGTGAGGAGACAGGGTACAATGAGCAGTTCTTC

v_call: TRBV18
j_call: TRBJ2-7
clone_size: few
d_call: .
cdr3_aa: CASSQNNYEQYF
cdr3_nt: TGTGCCAGCTCACAAAACAACTACGAGCAGTACTTC

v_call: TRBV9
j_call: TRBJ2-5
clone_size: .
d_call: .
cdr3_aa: CASSATSQETQYF
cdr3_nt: TGTGCCAGCAGCGCTACATCCCAAGAGACCCAGTACTTC

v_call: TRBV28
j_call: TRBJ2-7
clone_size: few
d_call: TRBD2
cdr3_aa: CASSQLARSTMYYEQYF
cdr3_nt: TGTGCCAGCAGCCAACTAGCGCGAAGTACCATGTACTACGAGCAGTACTTC

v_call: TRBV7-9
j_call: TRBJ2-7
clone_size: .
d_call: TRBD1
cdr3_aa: CASSSTGTEQYF
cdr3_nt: TGTGCCAGCAGCTCGACAGGGACCGAGCAGTACTTC

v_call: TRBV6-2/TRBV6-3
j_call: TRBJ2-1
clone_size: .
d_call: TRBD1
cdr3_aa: CASSQTGVNYNEQFF
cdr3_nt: TGTGCCAGCAGCCAAACAGGGGTAAACTACAATGAGCAGTTCTTC

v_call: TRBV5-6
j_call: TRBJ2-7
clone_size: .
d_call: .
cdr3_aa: CASSSGYEQYF
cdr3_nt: TGTGCCAGCAGCTCAGGGTACGAGCAGTACTTC

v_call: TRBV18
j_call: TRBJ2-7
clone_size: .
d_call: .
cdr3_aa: CASSPPSSYEQYF
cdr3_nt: TGTGCCAGCTCACCTCCCTCCTCCTACGAGCAGTACTTC

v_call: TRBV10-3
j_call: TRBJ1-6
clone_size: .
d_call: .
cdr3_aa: CAISGFNSPLHF
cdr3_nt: TGTGCCATCAGTGGGTTTAATTCACCCCTCCACTTT

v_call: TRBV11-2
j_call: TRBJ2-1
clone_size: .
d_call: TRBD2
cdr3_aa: CASSFLAGAYNEQFF
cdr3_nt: TGTGCCAGCAGCTTCCTAGCGGGGGCCTACAATGAGCAGTTCTTC

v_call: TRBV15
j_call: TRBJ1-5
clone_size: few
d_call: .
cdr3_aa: CATSRGTSSGNQPQHF
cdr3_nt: TGTGCCACCAGCAGAGGTACATCTTCGGGCAATCAGCCCCAGCATTTT

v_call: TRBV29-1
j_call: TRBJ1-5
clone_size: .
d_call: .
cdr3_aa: CSVVLGGNQPQHF
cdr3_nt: TGCAGCGTCGTCTTGGGAGGTAATCAGCCCCAGCATTTT

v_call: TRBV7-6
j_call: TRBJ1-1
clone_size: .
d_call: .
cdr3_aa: CASSPQGPLMNTEAFF
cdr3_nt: TGTGCCAGCAGCCCGCAGGGGCCGTTAATGAACACTGAAGCTTTCTTT

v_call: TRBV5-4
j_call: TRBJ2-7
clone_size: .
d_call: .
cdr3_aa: CASSLAGSYEQYF
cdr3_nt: TGTGCCAGCAGCTTGGCTGGAAGCTACGAGCAGTACTTC

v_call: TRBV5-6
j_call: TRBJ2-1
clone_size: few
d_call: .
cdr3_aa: CASSSTYNEQFF
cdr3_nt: TGTGCCAGCAGCTCAACCTACAATGAGCAGTTCTTC

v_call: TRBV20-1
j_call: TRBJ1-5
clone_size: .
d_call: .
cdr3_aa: CSARFSNQPQHF
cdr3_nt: TGCAGTGCTAGATTTAGCAATCAGCCCCAGCATTTT

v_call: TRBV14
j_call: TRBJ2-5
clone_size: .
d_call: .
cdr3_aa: CASSLTSVETQYF
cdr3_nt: TGTGCCAGCAGCCTCACCAGTGTCGAGACCCAGTACTTC

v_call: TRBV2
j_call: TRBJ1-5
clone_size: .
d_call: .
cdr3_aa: CASSAQGGQPQHF
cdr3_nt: TGTGCCAGCAGTGCCCAGGGTGGTCAGCCCCAGCATTTT

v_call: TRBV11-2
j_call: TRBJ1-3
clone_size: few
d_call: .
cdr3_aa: CASSSRGGSSGNTIYF
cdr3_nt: TGTGCCAGCAGCTCCAGGGGAGGTAGCTCTGGAAACACCATATATTTT

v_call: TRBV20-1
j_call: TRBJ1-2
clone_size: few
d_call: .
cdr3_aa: CSASRAGSGYTF
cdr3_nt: TGCAGTGCTAGTCGCGCGGGATCTGGCTACACCTTC

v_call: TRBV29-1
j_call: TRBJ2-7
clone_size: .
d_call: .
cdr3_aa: CSVRWGSASEQYF
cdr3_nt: TGCAGCGTCAGATGGGGGAGCGCCTCCGAGCAGTACTTC

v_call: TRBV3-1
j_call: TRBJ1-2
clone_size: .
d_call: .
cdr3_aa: CASSQQHLSNYGYTF
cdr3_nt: TGTGCCAGCAGCCAACAACACCTATCCAACTATGGCTACACCTTC

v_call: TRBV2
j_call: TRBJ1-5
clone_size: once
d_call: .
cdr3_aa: CASSGDANQPQHF
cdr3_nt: TGTGCCAGCAGCGGGGATGCCAATCAGCCCCAGCATTTT

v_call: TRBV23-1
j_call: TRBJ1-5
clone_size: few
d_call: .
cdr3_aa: CASSHLRQVLLSNQPQHF
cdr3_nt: TGCGCCAGCAGTCACCTGAGGCAGGTCCTTCTGAGCAATCAGCCCCAGCATTTT

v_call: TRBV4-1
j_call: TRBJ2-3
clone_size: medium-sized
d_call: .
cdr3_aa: CASSQSEGDTQYF
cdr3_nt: TGCGCCAGCAGCCAAAGTGAGGGGGATACGCAGTATTTT

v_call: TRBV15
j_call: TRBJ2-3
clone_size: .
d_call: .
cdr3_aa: CATSRDVMGGMSTDTQYF
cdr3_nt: TGTGCCACCAGCAGAGATGTCATGGGGGGAATGTCAACAGATACGCAGTATTTT

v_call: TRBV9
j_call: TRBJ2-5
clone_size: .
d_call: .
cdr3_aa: CASSSRDGSRETQYF
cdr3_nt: TGTGCCAGCAGCTCACGGGACGGGTCAAGAGAGACCCAGTACTTC

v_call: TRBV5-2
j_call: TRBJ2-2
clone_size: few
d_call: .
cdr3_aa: CASNWGPSTGELFF
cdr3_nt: TGTGCCAGCAACTGGGGGCCTAGCACCGGGGAGCTGTTTTTT

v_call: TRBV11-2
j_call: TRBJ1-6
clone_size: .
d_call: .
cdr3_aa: CASSLDGRPINSPLHF
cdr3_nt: TGTGCCAGCAGCTTAGATGGCAGACCCATTAATTCACCCCTCCACTTT

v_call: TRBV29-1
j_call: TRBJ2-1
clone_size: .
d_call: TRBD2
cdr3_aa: CSVDPSGGLQFF
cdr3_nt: TGCAGCGTTGATCCTAGCGGGGGCCTGCAGTTCTTC

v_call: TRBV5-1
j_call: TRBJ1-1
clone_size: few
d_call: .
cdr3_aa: CASSFTRHNSNTEAFF
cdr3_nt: TGCGCCAGCAGCTTTACACGACATAACTCGAACACTGAAGCTTTCTTT

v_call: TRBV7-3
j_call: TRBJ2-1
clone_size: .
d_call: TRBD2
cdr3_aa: CASSRTSGSYNEQFF
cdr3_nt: TGTGCCAGCAGCAGGACTAGCGGGAGTTACAATGAGCAGTTCTTC

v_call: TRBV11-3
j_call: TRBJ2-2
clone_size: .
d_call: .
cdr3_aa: CASSNLGGGELFF
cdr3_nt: TGTGCCAGCAGCAACCTTGGGGGAGGGGAGCTGTTTTTT

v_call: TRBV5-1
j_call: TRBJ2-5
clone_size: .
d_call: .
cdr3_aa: CASSLGRSGAQETQYF
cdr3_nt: TGCGCCAGCAGCTTGGGAAGGAGCGGAGCCCAAGAGACCCAGTACTTC

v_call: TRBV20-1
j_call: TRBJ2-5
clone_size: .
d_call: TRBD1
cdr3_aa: CSAIGQGKETQYF
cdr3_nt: TGCAGTGCTATTGGACAGGGAAAAGAGACCCAGTACTTC

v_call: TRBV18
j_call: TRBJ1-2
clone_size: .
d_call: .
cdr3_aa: CASTALDGYTF
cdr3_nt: TGTGCCAGCACAGCATTAGATGGCTACACCTTC

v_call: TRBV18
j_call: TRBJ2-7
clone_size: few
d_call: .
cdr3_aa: CASSPAGRNYEQYF
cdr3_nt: TGTGCCAGCTCACCAGCAGGGAGAAACTACGAGCAGTACTTC

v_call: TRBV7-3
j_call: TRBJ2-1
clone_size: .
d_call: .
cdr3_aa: CASSYSGDPIIYEQFF
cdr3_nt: TGTGCCAGCAGCTATTCCGGGGACCCTATAATTTATGAGCAGTTCTTC

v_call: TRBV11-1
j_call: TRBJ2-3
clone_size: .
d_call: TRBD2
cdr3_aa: CASSFGGAGTDTQYF
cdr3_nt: TGTGCCAGCAGCTTCGGGGGGGCAGGCACAGATACGCAGTATTTT

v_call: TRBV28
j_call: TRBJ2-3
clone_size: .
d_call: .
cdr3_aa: CASSLGMGLAGLTDTQYF
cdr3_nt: .

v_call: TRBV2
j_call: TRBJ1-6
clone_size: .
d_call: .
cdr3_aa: CASSEWIFYSPLHF
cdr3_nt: TGTGCCAGCAGTGAATGGATTTTTTACTCACCCCTCCACTTT